Here is one TCR beta chain with its context. Its antigen is still unknown. Each 20-30 mg portion of unsorted bulk tissue served as the source for co-extraction of RNA and DNA. Every one of the tumor samples had a viable tumor cell content above 80%. This sample was included in a study of tumor-infiltrating lymphocytes in primary liver carcinoma. The wider study: In every tissue type, samples returned a similar yield of roughly 3.65 to 8 million productive TCRbeta reads. Findings and caveats of the study: Tumor-blood pairs (like tumor-adjacent pairs) overlapped less than tumor region pairs did.

CDR1 and CDR2 from the germline V gene are SGHAT and FQNNGV. The V and J ends lost 3 bases and 13 bases respectively, with 22 bases between them. The CDR3 sequence is 14 residues long. With a constant-region primer, TCR beta cDNA was made from approximately 510 ng of total RNA. Amplification in three nested multiplex PCR rounds with slightly modified ARM-PCR gave rise to TCR beta libraries. The first two PCR rounds used TRBV1-TRBV30 forward primers with a C-beta reverse primer, around 10 cycles each. TCRdb ran MiXCR on the multiplex PCR reads and lists one entry per CDR3 protein. Among 75,000 to 90,000 distinct CDR3 sequences, 72% were seen once, and the ten largest hold approximately 19%.

The receptor was isolated from a man aged 40-49 years with primary liver carcinoma and hepatitis B virus infection. V is TRBV11-2 and J is TRBJ2-7; D gene uncertain. Material: liver tumor tissue from sampling region 1. Subset in this sample: tumor region T1, superior pole. The CDR3 region is CASSFVVPRIEYYF. As DNA, the CDR3 is TGTGCCAGCAGCTTCGTAGTTCCTCGAATCGAGTACTACTTC. Looking up the rest from reference TRBV11-2 and TRBJ2-7 gives the full variable domain: EAGVAQSPRYKIIEKRQSVAFWCNPISGHATLYWYQQILGQGPKLLIQFQNNGVVDDSQLPKDRFSAERLKGVDSTLKIQPAKLEDSAVYLCASSFVVPRIEYYFGPGTRLTVT.